Only one count was recorded for the clone carrying this TCR beta chain. A read error may produce the germline difference seen at one junction end. The data are from a study of blood T cell repertoires in COVID-19. Clones were sequenced by immunoSEQ multiplex PCR, and TCRdb holds only the in-frame ones, with some missing. Of around 200,000 clones in the sample, around 85% were seen once. Per the germline V gene, CDR1 is SGHAT and CDR2 is FQNNGV. This CDR3 contains 16 residues. The cohort comprised adults aged roughly 18 to 90 years residing in about two dozen US areas. Material for sequencing was PBMCs or T cells enriched from blood (not recorded which). This chain links TRBV11-2 with TRBJ2-3; D may be TRBD2 (7 bases). The TCR originated in a man in his forties or fifties who had recovered from COVID-19. The CDR3 reads CASSLDGGASTDTQYF. The CDR3 DNA reads as TGTGCCAGCAGCCTAGATGGGGGGGCTAGCACAGATACGCAGTATTTT.